This TCR beta chain comes out of a study of OX40 agonist ivuxolimab in advanced cancers. Study details: Antecedent anti-PD-1, anti-PD-L1 or anti-CTLA-4 therapy was permissible, with around 41% having received some.

The germline V gene encodes CDR1 SGHRS and CDR2 YFSETQ. Trimming cost V 0 bases and J 0 bases, with 9 bases left between them. The CDR3 consists of 15 residues. Patients with autoimmune history or systemic immunosuppression were excluded. Profiled with immunoSEQ multiplex PCR; TCRdb holds only in-frame clones, not every one. The sample holds fewer than 65,000 clones; roughly 85% are singletons and the top ten take just under 0.35%. The sequencing here drew on CD4+ or CD8+ T cells sorted from blood, taken in a trial of the OX40 agonist ivuxolimab. The source of this sequence is an adult with an advanced solid tumor such as melanoma, head and neck, liver or kidney cancer. The J gene is TRBJ1-1, the V gene TRBV5-1; TRBD1 might be the D (5 bases). The chain's CDR3 is CASSLAGHMNTEAFF. The CDR3 DNA follows: TGCGCCAGCAGCTTGGCCGGACATATGAACACTGAAGCTTTCTTT.